These 30 T cell receptor beta chains were all obtained from the same sample, sequenced in a study of T cell repertoires in cytomegalovirus infection. A single record per CDR3 protein comes from TCRdb applying MiXCR to the reads. The repertoire holds about 340,000 distinct CDR3 sequences, with about 27% as singletons. These receptors lack a known antigen. The source material was cultured PBMCs, sampled from culture after CMV antigen stimulation. These TCRs come from a human donor in good health (CMV status not recorded). Some clones in this sample may be carry-over from other donors' samples.

The chain employs TRBV5-1 and TRBJ2-1; TRBD2 agrees at 16 bases. The CDR3 spans 19 residues. V shed 4 bases, J shed 9 bases, and the junction held 16 bases outside the gene matches. Germline values: CDR1 SGHRS, CDR2 YFSETQ. CDR3 region: CASSLFGTSGRGLSGEQFF. DNA for the CDR3: TGCGCCAGCAGCCTGTTTGGGACTAGCGGGAGGGGACTCTCTGGTGAGCAGTTCTTC.

This clonotype turned up a few times. CDR3 bases: TGTGCCAGCACTATCGGGTTCATCCTAGGCAATGAGCAGTTCTTC. As protein: CASTIGFILGNEQFF. The chain combines TRBV7-2 with TRBJ2-1; D call uncertain. This CDR3 is 15 amino acids long. Trimming pared 7 bases from V and 6 bases from J, leaving 19 bases between. The germline V gene encodes CDR1 SGHTA and CDR2 FQGNSA.

This chain uses TRBV30 with TRBJ1-2, with no clear D. Looked up from germline, CDR1 is GTSNPN and CDR2 is SVGIG (reference sequence). V lost 4 bases and J 2 bases, leaving 11 bases between the germline ends. The CDR3 is 13 residues long. The CDR3: CAWTPRGNYGYTF. CDR3 DNA: TGTGCCTGGACCCCACGAGGAAACTATGGCTACACCTTC.

The rearrangement uses TRBV6-2 or TRBV6-3 and TRBJ1-5; no firm D call. The V and J ends lost 4 bases and 0 bases respectively, with 13 bases between them. Germline assignment: CDR1 MNHEY and CDR2 SVGEGT. This CDR3 region has 16 residues. Here the CDR3 DNA reads TGTGCCAGCAGTTCGTGGACGGGGTATAGCAATCAGCCCCAGCATTTT. This gives the protein CASSSWTGYSNQPQHF.

The chain employs TRBV12-3 or TRBV12-4 and TRBJ2-4, with 8 bases that match TRBD1. This CDR3 is 21 amino acids long. V shed 3 bases and J 0 bases; nucleotides not matched to a gene: 19. CDR3 region: CASSLSSPRQGIRVAKNIQYF. For the CDR3, the DNA is TGTGCCAGCAGTTTGTCCTCCCCGAGACAGGGGATTAGAGTAGCCAAAAACATTCAGTACTTC.

J is TRBJ2-3 and V is TRBV6-2 or TRBV6-3, with 9 nucleotides matching TRBD2. The CDR3 consists of 16 residues. Germline values: CDR1 MNHEY, CDR2 SVGEGT. Losses at the gene ends were 0 bases for V and 4 bases for J; bases not matched to a gene: 5. In DNA, the CDR3 is TGTGCCAGCAGTTACTCTAGCGGGAGCGGCGCAGATACGCAGTATTTT. This sequence encodes CASSYSSGSGADTQYF.

This clonotype occurred a few times. V is TRBV12-3 or TRBV12-4 and J is TRBJ1-2, with unresolved D. V gave up 3 bases and J gave up 5 bases, with 16 bases separating them. The CDR3 has 15 amino acids. The CDR3 here is CASSLDGSPGYGYTF. The CDR3 DNA reads as TGTGCCAGCAGTTTGGACGGGAGTCCGGGATATGGCTACACCTTC.

The table lists this clonotype with a few counts. The chain recombines TRBV10-3 with TRBJ1-6; D is undetermined. V was pared by 4 bases and J by 10 bases, with 17 bases between. The CDR3 loop spans 15 amino acids. CDR1 ENHRY and CDR2 SYGVKD come from the germline V gene. This CDR3 is CAISVDGPEGSPLHF. The CDR3 DNA reads as TGTGCCATCAGTGTCGACGGACCGGAGGGCTCACCCCTCCACTTT.

This clonotype has more than one count but fewer than ten. The chain is built from TRBV27 and TRBJ2-3, with D unclear. This CDR3 has 15 residues. The V and J ends lost 4 bases and 1 base respectively, with 12 bases between them. Germline CDR1 is MNHEY and CDR2 is SMNVEV (reference sequence). The CDR3 sequence: CASSSARLRTDTQYF. Here the CDR3 DNA reads TGTGCCAGCAGTTCGGCCCGGCTGCGCACAGATACGCAGTATTTT.

The sample holds a few counts of this clonotype. The chain combines TRBV11-3 with TRBJ2-1; no reliable D call. Germline values: CDR1 SGHNT, CDR2 YENEEA. The CDR3 has 15 amino acids. The ends were cut back, 2 bases at V and 12 bases at J, with 20 bases in the middle. CDR3 DNA sequence: TGTGCCAGCAGCTTATCCTTCGGGTCGACAATTCCGCAGTTCTTC. Its translation is CASSLSFGSTIPQFF.

This clonotype showed up just a few times. The rearrangement uses TRBV7-2 and TRBJ2-2; 7 nucleotides agree with TRBD2. V dropped 3 bases and J dropped 3; count of bases not matched to a gene: 7. This CDR3 comprises 16 residues. CDR1 and CDR2 from the germline V gene are SGHTA and FQGNSA. The CDR3 nucleotides are TGTGCCAGCAGCTTTACCCCGCGGGAGCACACCGGGGAGCTGTTTTTT. Amino acids: CASSFTPREHTGELFF. Complete variable domain (other parts from reference TRBV7-2 and TRBJ2-2): GAGVSQSPSNKVTEKGKDVELRCDPISGHTALYWYRQSLGQGLEFLIYFQGNSAPDKSGLPSDRFSAERTGGSVSTLTIQRTQQEDSAVYLCASSFTPREHTGELFFGEGSRLTVL.

The chain uses TRBV5-4 and TRBJ2-7, with a possible D match to TRBD2 (6 bases). The CDR3 length is 14 residues. Germline values: CDR1 SGHNT, CDR2 YYREEE (reference sequence). The V gene lost 3 bases and the J gene lost 4 bases, with 14 bases spanning the gap. The CDR3 DNA follows: TGTGCCAGCAGCTGGAAGGGACTGGGGTACGAGCAGTACTTC. Protein: CASSWKGLGYEQYF.

The CDR3 spells CASSRTFRTEAFF. The CDR3 DNA follows: TGTGCCAGCAGTCGGACTTTTAGGACTGAAGCTTTCTTT. The chain has TRBV6-1 and TRBJ1-1; D is undetermined. Trimming pared 5 bases from V and 5 bases from J, leaving 12 bases between. This CDR3 has 13 amino acids. CDR1 and CDR2 from the germline V gene are MNHNS and SASEGT.

The chain combines TRBV29-1 with TRBJ2-1; D unresolved. Germline V lookup: CDR1 SQVTM, CDR2 ANQGSEA. The CDR3 has 12 residues. Between the trimmed V and J ends, which lost 3 bases and 6 bases, there was a span of 9 bases. The CDR3 DNA is TGCAGCGTTGAGGGTCTTTTCAATGAGCAGTTCTTC. It specifies CSVEGLFNEQFF.

V usage is TRBV10-3 and J usage is TRBJ2-7, with unresolved D. This CDR3 has 12 residues. Between the trimmed V and J ends, which lost 2 bases and 12 bases, there was a span of 14 bases. Germline lookup yields CDR1 ENHRY and CDR2 SYGVKD. The chain's CDR3 is CAISEPRARPYF. The CDR3 bases are TGTGCCATCAGTGAGCCTCGGGCCAGACCGTACTTC.

This clonotype came up many times. The chain couples TRBV7-8 to TRBJ1-5, with TRBD1 matching 7 bases. V lost 2 bases, J lost 2 bases, and 12 bases stayed unmatched. Germline CDR1 SGHVS, CDR2 FQNEAQ. The CDR3 is made up of 18 amino acids. CDR3 sequence: CASSLSRGEQRRNQPQHF. CDR3 nucleotide sequence: TGTGCCAGCAGCTTATCCAGGGGGGAACAGCGGCGCAATCAGCCCCAGCATTTT. The full variable domain, rest sourced from reference TRBV7-8 and TRBJ1-5, is GAGVSQSPRYKVAKRGQDVALRCDPISGHVSLFWYQQALGQGPEFLTYFQNEAQLDKSGLPSDRFFAERPEGSVSTLKIQRTQQEDSAVYLCASSLSRGEQRRNQPQHFGDGTRLSIL.

The chain joins TRBV7-8 to TRBJ2-1; 8 bases fit TRBD2. Germline CDR1 reads SGHVS; CDR2 reads FQNEAQ. V was clipped by 4 bases and J by 1 base; unmatched bases: 3. CDR3 size: 15 residues. The DNA of the CDR3 is TGTGCCAGCAGCTATAGCGGGGCGTCCTACAATGAGCAGTTCTTC. It encodes CASSYSGASYNEQFF.

This clonotype was recorded a few times. The gene calls are TRBV28 and TRBJ1-1, with 7 bases that match TRBD1. The germline V gene has CDR1 MDHEN and CDR2 SYDVKM. CDR3 length: 13 residues. V shed 6 bases, J shed 5 bases, and the junction held 6 bases outside the gene matches. This chain's CDR3 is CASRGGTATEAFF. CDR3 sequence (DNA): TGTGCCAGCAGGGGGGGGACAGCAACTGAAGCTTTCTTT.

This clonotype was seen only once. V and J are TRBV27 and TRBJ2-7; D gene uncertain. V gave up 5 bases and J gave up 6 bases, with 14 bases separating them. Germline V CDR1 and CDR2: MNHEY, SMNVEV (reference sequence). The CDR3 covers 13 residues. The CDR3 DNA reads as TGTGCCAGCAGTCCGACCTCTGGTGTCGAGCAGTACTTC. It is translated as CASSPTSGVEQYF.

This clonotype was found many times. V and J are TRBV7-2 and TRBJ2-5, with D perhaps TRBD1 or TRBD2 (5 bases each). The V end was cut by 5 bases, the J end by 6 bases, with 13 bases between. Germline V gives CDR1 SGHTA, CDR2 FQGNSA. The CDR3 sequence is 13 residues long. The CDR3 spells CASSVGPLQTQYF. In nucleotides, the CDR3 is TGTGCCAGCAGCGTGGGACCGCTCCAGACCCAGTACTTC.

This clonotype has a handful of counts. The chain couples TRBV28 to TRBJ2-1; 11 bases map to TRBD2. The length of the CDR3 is 15 residues. V lost 6 bases, J lost 6 bases, and 7 bases stayed unmatched. Germline CDR1 and CDR2: MDHEN and SYDVKM. This CDR3 reads CASSTPGLAANEQFF. In DNA, the CDR3 is TGTGCCAGCAGCACCCCGGGACTAGCGGCCAATGAGCAGTTCTTC.

This clonotype came up a few times. The genes are TRBV7-3 and TRBJ1-2; 10 bases align to TRBD1. Germline CDR1 is SGHTA and CDR2 is FQGTGA. With 4 bases clipped from V and 2 bases from J, the junction kept 7 bases outside the gene matches. The CDR3 totals 16 residues. The CDR3 protein is CASSSGDRGQNYGYTF. In DNA, the CDR3 is TGTGCCAGCAGCTCGGGCGACAGGGGGCAGAACTATGGCTACACCTTC.

The CDR3 coding sequence is TGTGCCAGCAGTCGGCCCAGAGGGGCCCAAGAGACCCAGTACTTC. As protein: CASSRPRGAQETQYF. The chain employs TRBV28 and TRBJ2-5; D is possibly TRBD1 or TRBD2 (5 bases each). The germline V gene has CDR1 MDHEN and CDR2 SYDVKM. The germline V and J ends were trimmed by 5 bases and 1 base, with 14 bases remaining between them. This CDR3 is 15 amino acids long.

The V and J genes are TRBV7-3 and TRBJ2-3, with 9 bases matching TRBD2. CDR1 is SGHTA, CDR2 FQGTGA, per germline. The V and J ends lost 5 bases and 0 bases, in that order; junction bases with no gene match: 12. CDR3 length equals 18 residues. The CDR3 DNA reads TGTGCCAGCAGCCCGGTCCTTACGACTAGCGGTAGCACAGATACGCAGTATTTT. Encoded protein: CASSPVLTTSGSTDTQYF.

This sequence joins TRBV11-3 and TRBJ2-2; D call uncertain. V was cut by 0 bases and J by 1 base, with 6 bases left in between. CDR1 is SGHNT, CDR2 YENEEA, per germline. This CDR3 is built from 15 residues. In DNA, the CDR3 is TGTGCCAGCAGCTTAGATCAGTGGAACACCGGGGAGCTGTTTTTT. This gives the protein CASSLDQWNTGELFF.

This clonotype was recorded a few times. The chain couples TRBV27 to TRBJ2-5; D is perhaps TRBD1 or TRBD2 (5 bases each). The V and J ends lost 5 bases and 5 bases respectively, with 18 bases between them. The CDR3 is made up of 15 amino acids. Per germline, CDR1 MNHEY and CDR2 SMNVEV (reference sequence). Here the CDR3 reads CASSPSRGTFETQYF. The CDR3 DNA reads TGTGCCAGCAGTCCTTCACGTGGGACGTTTGAGACCCAGTACTTC.

CDR3 protein: CASSAAGLRTDTQYF. The CDR3 nucleotides are TGTGCCAGCAGCGCCGCGGGACTTCGCACAGATACGCAGTATTTT. The chain is built from TRBV7-3 and TRBJ2-3, with a tentative D call TRBD2 (6 bases). Germline V gene data show CDR1 as SGHTA and CDR2 as FQGTGA. Trimming cost V 5 bases and J 1 base, with 13 bases left between them. The CDR3 spans 15 residues. Full variable domain (outside the CDR3, taken from reference TRBV7-3 and TRBJ2-3): GAGVSQTPSNKVTEKGKYVELRCDPISGHTALYWYRQSLGQGPEFLIYFQGTGAADDSGLPNDRFFAVRPEGSVSTLKIQRTERGDSAVYLCASSAAGLRTDTQYFGPGTRLTVL.

The CDR3 DNA sequence: TGCAGTGCTAGAGATTTCCGCTTAACTAGCGGGACCCGTGAGCAGTTCTTC. Its translation: CSARDFRLTSGTREQFF. The V call is TRBV20-1, the J call TRBJ2-1, with TRBD2 identical over 10 bases. This CDR3 region has 17 residues. Unmatched junction bases numbered 14, after V lost 0 bases and J lost 9 bases. Germline values: CDR1 DFQATT, CDR2 SNEGSKA (reference sequence).

In its sample, this clonotype was seen a few times. The V and J genes are TRBV10-3 and TRBJ2-5; the D gene is possibly TRBD2 (5 bases). Germline V gene data show CDR1 as ENHRY and CDR2 as SYGVKD. The CDR3 sequence is 13 residues long. Trimming took off 3 bases at V and 4 bases at J, with 9 bases between the two ends. CDR3: CAISESEGETQYF. In nucleotides, the CDR3 is TGTGCCATCAGTGAATCAGAGGGAGAGACCCAGTACTTC.

The CDR3 DNA follows: TGCAGTGCTAGGGCCCATCCAAATTGGTACCAAGAGACCCAGTACTTC. Residues: CSARAHPNWYQETQYF. This chain connects TRBV20-1 to TRBJ2-5; D remains unclear. The V gene's germline CDR1 is DFQATT and CDR2 SNEGSKA (reference sequence). The CDR3 loop spans 16 amino acids. V was cut by 3 bases and J by 0 bases, with 17 bases left in between.